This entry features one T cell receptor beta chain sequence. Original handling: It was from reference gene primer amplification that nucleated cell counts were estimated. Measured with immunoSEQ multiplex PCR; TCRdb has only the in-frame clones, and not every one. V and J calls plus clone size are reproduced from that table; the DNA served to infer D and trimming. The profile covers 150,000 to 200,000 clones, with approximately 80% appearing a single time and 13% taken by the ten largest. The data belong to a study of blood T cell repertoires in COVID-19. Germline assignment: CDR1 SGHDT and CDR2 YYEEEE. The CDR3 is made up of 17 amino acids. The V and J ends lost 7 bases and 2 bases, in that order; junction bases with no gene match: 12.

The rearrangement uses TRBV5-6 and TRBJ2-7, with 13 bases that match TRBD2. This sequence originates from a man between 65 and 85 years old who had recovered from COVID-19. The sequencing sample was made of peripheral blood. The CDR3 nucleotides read TGTGCCAGCCGAGCCTCAGCCGGGACTAGCGGGACCTACGAGCAGTACTTC. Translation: CASRASAGTSGTYEQYF.